Below are 27 T cell receptor beta chains sequenced from a single sample in a study of cytomegalovirus exposure and HLA in healthy donors. Use of 60 Vbeta and 13 Jbeta primers characterized the PCR. Only in-frame clones appear in the TCRdb table, and some are missing; sequencing was by immunoSEQ multiplex PCR. The profile shows about 89,000 clones, about 80% of them singletons. Material for sequencing was PBMCs. These receptors were collected from a female donor in good health and CMV-seropositive.

This sequence joins TRBV9 and TRBJ2-7; 7 nucleotides align to TRBD2. V shed 2 bases, J shed 4 bases, and the junction held 9 bases outside the gene matches. Germline-derived CDR1 and CDR2 are SGDLS and YYNGEE. There are 15 residues in the CDR3. CDR3 sequence reads: CASSVGRESGYEQYF. In nucleotides, the CDR3 is TGTGCCAGCAGCGTCGGGCGGGAGAGCGGTTACGAGCAGTACTTC.

The table lists this clone with a few counts. V and J are TRBV10-3 and TRBJ1-3; D is unclear. Germline CDR1 is ENHRY and CDR2 is SYGVKD. The CDR3 totals 12 residues. V was clipped by 4 bases and J by 4 bases, with 5 bases between them. The CDR3 loop reads CAISASGNTIYF. In DNA form, the CDR3 reads TGTGCCATCAGTGCATCCGGAAACACCATATATTTT.

This chain links TRBV5-1 with TRBJ2-7; D is possibly TRBD1 (5 bases). The V gene lost 0 bases and the J gene lost 9 bases, with 13 bases spanning the gap. The germline CDR1 and CDR2 sequences are SGHRS and YFSETQ. This CDR3 region has 13 residues. In DNA form, the CDR3 reads TGCGCCAGCAGCTTGGGGACACCATATGGGCAGTACTTC. Encoded protein: CASSLGTPYGQYF. Full variable domain (outside the CDR3, taken from reference TRBV5-1 and TRBJ2-7): KAGVTQTPRYLIKTRGQQVTLSCSPISGHRSVSWYQQTPGQGLQFLFEYFSETQRNKGNFPGRFSGRQFSNSRSEMNVSTLELGDSALYLCASSLGTPYGQYFGPGTRLTVT.

This chain joins TRBV19 and TRBJ2-7; 9 bases are shared with TRBD1. Per germline, CDR1 LNHDA and CDR2 SQIVND (reference sequence). The CDR3 is 13 amino acids. The V gene end was trimmed by 5 bases and the J gene end by 6 bases; junction bases not matched to a gene: 5. CDR3 bases: TGTGCCAGTAGTGCGGGACAGGGCGGCGAGCAGTACTTC. It yields the protein CASSAGQGGEQYF.

The rearrangement links TRBV19 to TRBJ2-3, with TRBD2 matching 10 bases. The germline CDR1 and CDR2 sequences are LNHDA and SQIVND (reference sequence). The CDR3 has 17 residues. Losses at the gene ends were 3 bases for V and 2 bases for J; bases not matched to a gene: 8. CDR3 bases: TGTGCCAGTAGTATTCCTACCAGCGGGGGGGTCACAGATACGCAGTATTTT. This sequence encodes CASSIPTSGGVTDTQYF.

V is TRBV5-1 and J is TRBJ2-1, with 10 bases fitting TRBD2. The CDR3 totals 15 residues. Per germline, CDR1 SGHRS and CDR2 YFSETQ. V was pared by 3 bases and J by 7 bases, with 7 bases of the junction left unmatched. Written as DNA, the CDR3 is TGCGCCAGCAGCTCGAAACTAGCGGGGACGAATGAGCAGTTCTTC. Its translation: CASSSKLAGTNEQFF.

The chain joins TRBV15 to TRBJ2-4; the D gene is possibly TRBD2 (7 bases). Germline V gene lookup returns CDR1 LNHNV and CDR2 YYDKDF (reference sequence). V was trimmed by 1 base and J by 6 bases, leaving 13 bases between them. The CDR3 is 15 residues long. Written as DNA, the CDR3 is TGTGCCACCAGCAGAGGGCCCGGGGGGCTAAACATTCAGTACTTC. Translated: CATSRGPGGLNIQYF. The full variable domain, with the rest looked up from reference TRBV15 and TRBJ2-4, is DAMVIQNPRYQVTQFGKPVTLSCSQTLNHNVMYWYQQKSSQAPKLLFHYYDKDFNNEADTPDNFQSRRPNTSFCFLDIRSPGLGDTAMYLCATSRGPGGLNIQYFGAGTRLSVL.

This clone turned up a few times. J is TRBJ1-2 and V is TRBV10-3, with 9 nucleotides matching TRBD1. Trimming cost V 7 bases and J 14 bases; bases outside gene matches: 8. CDR1 and CDR2 (germline): ENHRY, SYGVKD. CDR3 size: 11 residues. CDR3 DNA sequence: TGTGCCATCACCCGGACAGGGGCAAAAACCTTC. Translation gives CAITRTGAKTF.

This rearrangement joins TRBV29-1 to TRBJ2-7; D gene uncertain. With 5 bases removed from V and 1 base from J, the gap between germline ends came to 12 bases. CDR1 and CDR2 from the germline V gene are SQVTM and ANQGSEA. The CDR3 is 13 residues long. CDR3 bases: TGCAGCGTTCTTAATAGAACTTCCTACGAGCAGTACTTC. Its protein product is CSVLNRTSYEQYF.

This rearrangement joins TRBV9 to TRBJ2-1; 9 positions match TRBD2. With 0 bases clipped from V and 0 bases from J, the junction kept 4 bases outside the gene matches. Germline CDR1 SGDLS, CDR2 YYNGEE. The CDR3 consists of 17 residues. The CDR3 protein is CASSVVGGRGSYNEQFF. The CDR3 DNA reads TGTGCCAGCAGCGTAGTAGGCGGGAGGGGCTCCTACAATGAGCAGTTCTTC.

There are a few counts of this clone. The chain employs TRBV6-6 and TRBJ2-1; perhaps TRBD1 as D (5 bases). CDR1 and CDR2 (germline): MNHNY, SVGAGI (reference sequence). Trimming pared 2 bases from V and 0 bases from J, leaving 5 bases between. This CDR3 comprises 14 residues. DNA of the CDR3: TGTGCCAGCAGTTACAGGGGCTCCTACAATGAGCAGTTCTTC. This sequence encodes CASSYRGSYNEQFF.

This rearrangement joins TRBV28 to TRBJ2-6; D gene unclear. The CDR3 loop spans 16 amino acids. The ends were cut back, 6 bases at V and 0 bases at J, with 12 bases in the middle. CDR1 is MDHEN and CDR2 is SYDVKM in the germline V gene. The CDR3 protein is CASSSPPGSGANVLTF. CDR3 DNA sequence: TGTGCCAGCAGCTCCCCCCCGGGCTCTGGGGCCAACGTCCTGACTTTC.

This rearrangement joins TRBV13 to TRBJ2-6, with D perhaps matching TRBD1 (5 bases). CDR1 PRHDT and CDR2 FYEKMQ come from the germline V gene (reference sequence). The length of the CDR3 is 15 residues. Trimming pared 3 bases from V and 1 base from J, leaving 7 bases between. The CDR3 is CASSFRGSGANVLTF. The DNA of the CDR3 is TGTGCCAGCAGCTTTAGGGGATCTGGGGCCAACGTCCTGACTTTC.

The chain has TRBV5-4 and TRBJ2-7, with 7 bases identical to TRBD1. This CDR3 region has 15 residues. Germline trimming cut 2 bases from V and 2 bases from J; bases unmatched to any gene: 7. CDR1 SGHNT and CDR2 YYREEE come from the germline V gene (reference sequence). The CDR3 nucleotides read TGTGCCAGCAGCTTAACCGGGACAGCCCCCTACGAGCAGTACTTC. Its translation: CASSLTGTAPYEQYF.

The chain couples TRBV5-5 to TRBJ2-2; D is ambiguous. The CDR3 covers 12 residues. The V gene lost 3 bases and the J gene lost 4 bases, with 4 bases spanning the gap. Germline V CDR1 and CDR2: SGHKS, YYEKEE (reference sequence). The CDR3 spells CASSSSTGELFF. The CDR3 DNA is TGTGCCAGCAGCTCCTCCACCGGGGAGCTGTTTTTT.

The chain links TRBV7-9 to TRBJ2-7; 10 bases match TRBD2. Losses at the gene ends were 4 bases for V and 2 bases for J; bases not matched to a gene: 5. Germline loops: CDR1 SEHNR, CDR2 FQNEAQ (reference sequence). CDR3 length: 15 amino acids. CDR3 DNA: TGTGCCAGCAGCTCATCTAGCGGGAGACCCTACGAGCAGTACTTC. It is translated as CASSSSSGRPYEQYF. Full variable domain (rest looked up from reference TRBV7-9 and TRBJ2-7): DTGVSQNPRHKITKRGQNVTFRCDPISEHNRLYWYRQTLGQGPEFLTYFQNEAQLEKSRLLSDRFSAERPKGSFSTLEIQRTEQGDSAMYLCASSSSSGRPYEQYFGPGTRLTVT.

J is TRBJ1-1 and V is TRBV28, with 9 bases that match TRBD1. V gave up 10 bases and J gave up 0 bases; unmatched junction bases: 12. This CDR3 spans 16 amino acids. Germline-derived CDR1 and CDR2 are MDHEN and SYDVKM. CDR3 DNA: TGTGCCATCGGCACAGGGGGCGCTTACATGAACACTGAAGCTTTCTTT. Translated: CAIGTGGAYMNTEAFF.

The rearrangement uses TRBV6-4 and TRBJ2-7; TRBD2 matches at 11 bases. This CDR3 is built from 20 residues. J was trimmed by 6 bases and V by 2 bases; bases with no gene match: 21. CDR1 and CDR2 (germline): MRHNA, SNTAGT. CDR3 residues: CASSDPTGRSGRAWESEQYF. The CDR3, as DNA: TGTGCCAGCAGTGACCCCACGGGGCGTAGCGGGAGGGCCTGGGAAAGCGAGCAGTACTTC.

This rearrangement joins TRBV7-9 to TRBJ1-1; weak D call: TRBD1 (5 bases). The V end was cut by 1 base, the J end by 5 bases, with 11 bases between. Germline CDR1 and CDR2: SEHNR and FQNEAQ (reference sequence). The CDR3 has 14 amino acids. DNA for the CDR3: TGTGCCAGCAGCTTAGATTGGGGCCGTACTGAAGCTTTCTTT. This gives the protein CASSLDWGRTEAFF.

The chain is built from TRBV6-5 and TRBJ2-7; possible D gene TRBD1, 5 bases. Germline V CDR1 and CDR2: MNHEY, SVGAGI. With 6 bases removed from V and 3 bases from J, the gap between germline ends came to 15 bases. The CDR3 is made up of 14 amino acids. The CDR3 nucleotides read TGTGCCAGCAGACCAACCAGGGTCAACTACGAGCAGTACTTC. Its translation is CASRPTRVNYEQYF.

The CDR3, as DNA: TGTGCCAGCAGTGAAACTGGGACAGCTCAAAACTATGGCTACACCTTC. Translated: CASSETGTAQNYGYTF. This rearrangement joins TRBV6-1 to TRBJ1-2, with TRBD1 matching 7 bases. V shed 2 bases, J shed 2 bases, and the junction held 8 bases outside the gene matches. The CDR3 is made up of 16 amino acids. Germline loops: CDR1 MNHNS, CDR2 SASEGT.

This clone was found once. The chain carries TRBV5-1 and TRBJ1-5, with D hard to call. The CDR3 covers 15 residues. V dropped 1 base and J dropped 3 bases, with 11 bases sitting between them. Germline V gives CDR1 SGHRS, CDR2 YFSETQ. This CDR3 reads CASSLTGNPNQPQHF. CDR3 sequence (DNA): TGCGCCAGCAGCTTGACCGGGAACCCCAATCAGCCCCAGCATTTT.

The gene calls are TRBV19 and TRBJ1-5; TRBD1 aligns across 8 bases. J gave up 7 bases and V 5 bases, and 4 bases lay outside the gene matches. The CDR3 is 13 amino acids. Per the germline V gene, CDR1 is LNHDA and CDR2 is SQIVND (reference sequence). CDR3 residues: CASSFGQGQPQHF. For the CDR3, the DNA is TGTGCCAGTAGTTTTGGACAGGGACAGCCCCAGCATTTT.

This clone came up a few times. The rearrangement links TRBV7-9 to TRBJ1-2; TRBD1 agrees at 10 bases. The V segment lost 5 bases and the J segment 8 bases; nucleotides outside the gene matches: 8. CDR1 is SEHNR and CDR2 is FQNEAQ in the germline V gene (reference sequence). This CDR3 is 14 amino acids long. The DNA of the CDR3 is TGTGCCAGCAGCAGGGACAGGGGTGTCTACGGCTACACCTTC. Amino acid sequence: CASSRDRGVYGYTF.

The CDR3 reads CASSETGGQFF. CDR3 coding DNA: TGTGCCAGCAGTGAGACAGGGGGGCAGTTCTTC. V usage is TRBV25-1 and J usage is TRBJ2-1, with TRBD1 matching 9 bases. Germline CDR1 MGHDK, CDR2 SYGVNS. The ends lost 3 bases at V and 12 bases at J; junction bases unmatched: 0. The CDR3 has 11 residues. Using reference TRBV25-1 and TRBJ2-1 for the parts outside the CDR3, the full variable domain is EADIYQTPRYLVIGTGKKITLECSQTMGHDKMYWYQQDPGMELHLIHYSYGVNSTEKGDLSSESTVSRIRTEHFPLTLESARPSHTSQYLCASSETGGQFFGPGTRLTVL.

The chain is built from TRBV29-1 and TRBJ2-2; D gene ambiguous. Germline V lookup: CDR1 SQVTM, CDR2 ANQGSEA. V was pared by 1 base and J by 6 bases, with 12 bases between. This CDR3 is built from 14 residues. The CDR3 sequence: CSVEGGVWAGELFF. The CDR3, as DNA: TGCAGCGTTGAAGGCGGCGTATGGGCCGGGGAGCTGTTTTTT.

This clone was found once. V is TRBV21-1 and J is TRBJ1-3. TRBV21-1 is listed as a pseudogene. CDR3 size: 18 residues. The CDR3 DNA follows: TGTGCCAGCAGCAAAGAGCCGGCCTGGGAGGATAGTGGAAACACCATATATTTT. Its translation: CASSKEPAWEDSGNTIYF.